This T cell receptor beta chain was identified in a study of shared clonotypes between healthy human individuals. In the case of this clone: Its antigen is unknown.

Into CD45RA+ naive and CD45RA-negative memory subsets, the CD4+ cells were split. The data were produced by immunoSEQ multiplex PCR, yet TCRdb's version contains in-frame clones alone and is incomplete. The sample lists hundreds of thousands of clones, around 74% occurring once. The study, taken as a whole, reports: Sharing of clonotypes among donors was expected to vary with sequencing depth. Generation probabilities of non-shared clonotypes were lower (relative to those shared by all four donors). Roughly 5% of naive CD4 clonotypes were common to a few donors.

Germline V lookup: CDR1 SGHNT, CDR2 YENEEA. The CDR3 extends over 18 amino acids. The junction had 11 bases not matched to a gene; V was cut back by 0 bases and J by 4 bases. This TCR was sampled from a woman in her twenties or thirties in good health. The sample was memory CD4+ T cells sorted from blood. The subset is: CD45RA-negative fraction. J is TRBJ2-2 and V is TRBV11-3; 7 positions match TRBD2. CDR3 residues: CASSLDHGSSGSTGELFF. CDR3 sequence (DNA): TGTGCCAGCAGCTTAGATCATGGGTCTAGCGGCAGCACCGGGGAGCTGTTTTTT.